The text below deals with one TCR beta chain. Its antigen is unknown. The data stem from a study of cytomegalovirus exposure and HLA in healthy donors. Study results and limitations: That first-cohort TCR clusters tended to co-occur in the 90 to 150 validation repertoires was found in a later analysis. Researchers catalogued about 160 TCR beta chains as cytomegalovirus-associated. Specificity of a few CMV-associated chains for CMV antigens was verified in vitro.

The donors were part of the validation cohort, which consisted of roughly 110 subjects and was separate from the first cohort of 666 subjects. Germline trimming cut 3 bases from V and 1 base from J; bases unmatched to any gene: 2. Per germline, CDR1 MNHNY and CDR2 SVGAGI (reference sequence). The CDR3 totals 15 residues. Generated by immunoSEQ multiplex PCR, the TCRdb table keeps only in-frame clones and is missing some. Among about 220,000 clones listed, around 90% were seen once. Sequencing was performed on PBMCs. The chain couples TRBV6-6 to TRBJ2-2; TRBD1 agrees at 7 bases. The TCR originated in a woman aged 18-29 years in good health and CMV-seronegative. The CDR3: CASSYRQGNTGELFF. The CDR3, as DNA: TGTGCCAGCAGTTATCGACAGGGGAACACCGGGGAGCTGTTTTTT.